The 13 T cell receptor beta chains reported below all come from one sample, sequenced in a study of CD8 T cells in ankylosing spondylitis. TCRdb called the 5' RACE reads again in MiXCR, with one record for every CDR3 protein. The sample shows fewer than 200,000 distinct CDR3 sequences, about 18% of them seen only once. Specimen: blood, either unsorted or a sorted T cell fraction (not recorded which). These receptors originate from a male donor aged 5 to 29 with ankylosing spondylitis or in good health (not recorded which).

This clonotype was picked up many times. The chain has TRBV4-1 and TRBJ2-1; possibly TRBD1 or TRBD2 for D (5 bases each). Germline V CDR1 and CDR2: MGHRA, YSYEKL. The V end lost 1 base, the J end lost 0 bases, and 13 bases lay between the germline ends. The CDR3 contains 17 residues. The CDR3 is CASSQARPGTSYNEQFF. CDR3 in DNA: TGCGCCAGCAGCCAAGCCCGCCCGGGGACCTCCTACAATGAGCAGTTCTTC.

This clonotype was seen repeatedly, ten times or more. The chain uses TRBV5-6 and TRBJ2-3, with 8 bases identical to TRBD1. Trimming at V came to 4 bases and at J to 1 base, leaving 5 bases not matched to a gene. The germline CDR1 and CDR2 sequences are SGHDT and YYEEEE. This CDR3 has 15 amino acids. CDR3 protein: CASSVPGQGTDTQYF. The CDR3 region has the DNA TGTGCCAGCAGCGTCCCGGGACAGGGCACAGATACGCAGTATTTT.

The table lists this clonotype with many counts. This chain connects TRBV28 to TRBJ2-1; D remains unclear. Trimming left V 3 bases short and J 10 bases short, with 7 bases between. CDR1 is MDHEN, CDR2 SYDVKM, per germline. This CDR3 is built from 11 residues. CDR3 DNA: TGTGCCAGCAGTTTGGTTAGCGAGCAGTTCTTC. This codes for CASSLVSEQFF.

V is TRBV6-6 and J is TRBJ2-7; 10 nucleotides align to TRBD1. The CDR3 consists of 11 residues. Trimming at V came to 6 bases and at J to 12 bases, leaving 5 bases not matched to a gene. Germline-derived CDR1 and CDR2 are MNHNY and SVGAGI (reference sequence). DNA of the CDR3: TGTGCCAGCAGCCCCGACAGGGGGCGGTACTTC. The encoded protein is CASSPDRGRYF.

This clonotype was counted many times. This chain connects TRBV27 to TRBJ2-3; D ambiguous. CDR1 is MNHEY, CDR2 SMNVEV, per germline (reference sequence). V lost 2 bases to trimming and J lost 2 bases, with 8 bases between them. This CDR3 is 14 amino acids long. The CDR3 region has the DNA TGTGCCAGCAGTTTAGCCACCGACACAGATACGCAGTATTTT. Amino acids: CASSLATDTDTQYF.

This clonotype showed up many times. This sequence joins TRBV7-9 and TRBJ1-1; tentatively, D is TRBD1 (6 bases). CDR1 and CDR2 from the germline V gene are SEHNR and FQNEAQ (reference sequence). Trimming shortened V by 5 bases and J by 9 bases, and 10 bases separated the two germline ends. This CDR3 is 11 amino acids long. The CDR3 sequence is CASSTGPQAFF. The CDR3 DNA sequence: TGTGCCAGCAGCACAGGGCCCCAAGCTTTCTTT.

This clonotype came up many times. V gene TRBV12-3 or TRBV12-4 combines with J gene TRBJ2-3, with TRBD1 matching over 7 bases. The CDR3 loop spans 18 amino acids. V shed 1 base and J 0 bases; nucleotides not matched to a gene: 10. The chain's CDR3 is CASSLGWSGTASTDTQYF. As DNA, the CDR3 is TGTGCCAGCAGTTTAGGCTGGTCTGGGACAGCTAGCACAGATACGCAGTATTTT.

This clonotype was detected many times. The V gene is TRBV7-2, the J gene TRBJ2-6, with D perhaps TRBD1 or TRBD2 (5 bases each). The CDR3 is 16 amino acids. CDR1 is SGHTA and CDR2 is FQGNSA in the germline V gene. The ends were cut back, 11 bases at V and 1 base at J, with 18 bases in the middle. This chain's CDR3 is CAAGRDPTSGANVLTF. The CDR3 DNA reads TGTGCCGCGGGCCGGGACCCTACATCTGGGGCCAACGTCCTGACTTTC.

Ten or more counts support this clonotype. The CDR3: CASSMGDRGSNQPQHF. In DNA, the CDR3 is TGTGCCAGTAGTATGGGGGACAGGGGTAGCAATCAGCCCCAGCATTTT. V and J are TRBV19 and TRBJ1-5; 10 bases line up with TRBD1. The ends lost 3 bases at V and 0 bases at J; junction bases unmatched: 2. Looked up from germline, CDR1 is LNHDA and CDR2 is SQIVND (reference sequence). The CDR3 contains 16 residues.

Details on this clonotype: This clone may be a read error of a much larger clone one base away. The chain uses TRBV5-5 and TRBJ2-1; D is uncertain. With 5 bases removed from V and 10 bases from J, the gap between germline ends came to 28 bases. The germline V gene encodes CDR1 SGHKS and CDR2 YYEKEE (reference sequence). The CDR3 length is 17 residues. The CDR3 sequence is CASSRTRDTDLGWEQFF. In DNA form, the CDR3 reads TGTGCCAGCAGTCGAACAAGAGACACCGACCTAGGGTGGGAGCAGTTCTTC.

This clonotype was picked up many times. J is TRBJ1-4 and V is TRBV4-3; D gene uncertain. Germline assignment: CDR1 LGHNA and CDR2 YSLEER. The CDR3 covers 17 residues. Trimming stripped 0 bases from V and 5 bases from J, with 16 bases between. CDR3 DNA: TGCGCCAGCAGCCAAGATCTTTCTAGTCTCGGGAATGAAAAACTGTTTTTT. It codes for CASSQDLSSLGNEKLFF.

The genes are TRBV4-3 and TRBJ2-3; 7 bases match TRBD1. Germline CDR1 LGHNA, CDR2 YSLEER. This CDR3 is 14 amino acids long. The junction had 6 bases not matched to a gene; V was cut back by 6 bases and J by 3 bases. CDR3 amino acids: CASSASRGTDTQYF. The CDR3 DNA reads as TGCGCCAGCAGTGCTTCCAGGGGGACAGATACGCAGTATTTT.

This clonotype was recorded at least ten times. The genes are TRBV5-1 and TRBJ2-5; D possibly matches TRBD1 or TRBD2 (5 bases each). The CDR3 totals 15 residues. Germline lookup yields CDR1 SGHRS and CDR2 YFSETQ. V was pared by 0 bases and J by 0 bases, with 9 bases between. The CDR3 bases are TGCGCCAGCAGCTTGGTCGGGGCGAACCAAGAGACCCAGTACTTC. This sequence encodes CASSLVGANQETQYF.